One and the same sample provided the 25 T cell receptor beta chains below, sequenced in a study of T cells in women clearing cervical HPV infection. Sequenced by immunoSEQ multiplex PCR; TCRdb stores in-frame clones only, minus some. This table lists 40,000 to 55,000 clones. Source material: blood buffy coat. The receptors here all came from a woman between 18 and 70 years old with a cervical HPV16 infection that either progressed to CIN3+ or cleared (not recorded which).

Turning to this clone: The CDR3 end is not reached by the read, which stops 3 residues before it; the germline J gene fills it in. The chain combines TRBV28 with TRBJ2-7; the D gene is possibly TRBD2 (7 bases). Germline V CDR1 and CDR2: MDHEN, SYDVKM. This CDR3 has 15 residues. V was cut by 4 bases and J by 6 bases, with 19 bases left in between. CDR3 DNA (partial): TGTGCCAGCAGTTCATCGGGGGGCCTGTTCTCCGAG. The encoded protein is CASSSSGGLFSE. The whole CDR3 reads CASSSSGGLFSEQYF.

CDR3: CASSLMTSGATDTYTF. The DNA read from the CDR3 is TGTGCCAGCAGTTTAATGACTAGCGGGGCAACAGATACC. The chain is built from TRBV7-6 and TRBJ1-2, with D perhaps TRBD1 (5 bases). The read ends 3 residues before the CDR3 terminus; that terminus is restored from the germline J gene. The CDR3 loop spans 16 amino acids. Germline values: CDR1 SGHVS, CDR2 FNYEAQ.

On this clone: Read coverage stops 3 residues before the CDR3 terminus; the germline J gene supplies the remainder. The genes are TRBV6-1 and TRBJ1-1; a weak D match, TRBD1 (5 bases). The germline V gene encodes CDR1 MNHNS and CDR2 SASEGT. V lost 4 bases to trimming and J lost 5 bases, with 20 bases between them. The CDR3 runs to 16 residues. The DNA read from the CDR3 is TGTGCCAGCAGTGCTTATCGAGGAGGCAGGGAAACTGAA. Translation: CASSAYRGGRETE. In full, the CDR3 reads CASSAYRGGRETEAFF.

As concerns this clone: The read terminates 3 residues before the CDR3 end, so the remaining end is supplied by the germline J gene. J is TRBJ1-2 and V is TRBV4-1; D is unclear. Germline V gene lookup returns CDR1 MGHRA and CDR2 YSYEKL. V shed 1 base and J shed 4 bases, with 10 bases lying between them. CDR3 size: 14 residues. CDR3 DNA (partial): TGCGCCAGCAGCCAAGTCCAGATACGCTATGGC. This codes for CASSQVQIRYG. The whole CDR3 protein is CASSQVQIRYGYTF.

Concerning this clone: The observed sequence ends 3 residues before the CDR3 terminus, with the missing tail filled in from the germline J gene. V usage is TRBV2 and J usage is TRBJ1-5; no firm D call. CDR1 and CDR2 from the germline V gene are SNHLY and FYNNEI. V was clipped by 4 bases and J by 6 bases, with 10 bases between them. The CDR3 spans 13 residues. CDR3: CASSGAGSQPQHF. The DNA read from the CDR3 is TGTGCCAGCAGTGGCGCGGGGAGTCAGCCC.

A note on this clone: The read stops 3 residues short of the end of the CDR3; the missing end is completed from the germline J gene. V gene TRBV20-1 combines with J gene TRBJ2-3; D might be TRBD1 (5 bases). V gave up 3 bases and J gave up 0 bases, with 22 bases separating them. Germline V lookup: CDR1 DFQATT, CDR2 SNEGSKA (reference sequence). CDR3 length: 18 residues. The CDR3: CSASPLYGQSASTDTQYF. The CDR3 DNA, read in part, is TGCAGTGCTAGTCCCTTATATGGACAATCTGCTAGCACAGATACG.

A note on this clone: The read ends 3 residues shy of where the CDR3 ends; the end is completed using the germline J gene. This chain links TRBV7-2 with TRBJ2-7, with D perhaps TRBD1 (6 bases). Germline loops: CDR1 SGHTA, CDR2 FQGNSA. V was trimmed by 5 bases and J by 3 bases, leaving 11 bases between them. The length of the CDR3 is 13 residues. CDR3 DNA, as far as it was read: TGTGCCAGCAGCCGAGACAGGCTCTACGAG. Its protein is CASSRDRLYE. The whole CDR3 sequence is CASSRDRLYEQYF.

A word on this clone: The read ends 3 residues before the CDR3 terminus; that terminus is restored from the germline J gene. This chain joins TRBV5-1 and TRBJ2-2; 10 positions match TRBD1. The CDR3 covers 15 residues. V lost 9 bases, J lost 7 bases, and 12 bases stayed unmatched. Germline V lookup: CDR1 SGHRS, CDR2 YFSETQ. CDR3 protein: CATRGTGAPGGELFF. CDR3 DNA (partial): TGCGCCACCCGAGGGACAGGGGCGCCGGGCGGGGAG.

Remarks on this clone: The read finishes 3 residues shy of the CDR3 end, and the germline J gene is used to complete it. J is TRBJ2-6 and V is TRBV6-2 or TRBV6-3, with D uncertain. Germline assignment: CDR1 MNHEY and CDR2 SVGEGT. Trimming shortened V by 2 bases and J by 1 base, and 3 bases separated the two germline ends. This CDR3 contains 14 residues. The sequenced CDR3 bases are TGTGCCAGCAGTTACACATCTGGGGCCAACGTC. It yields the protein CASSYTSGANV. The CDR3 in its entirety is CASSYTSGANVLTF.

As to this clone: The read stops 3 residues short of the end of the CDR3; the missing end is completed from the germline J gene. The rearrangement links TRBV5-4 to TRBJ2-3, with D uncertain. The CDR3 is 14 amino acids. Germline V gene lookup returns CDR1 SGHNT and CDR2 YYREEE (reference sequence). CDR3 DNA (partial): TGTGCCAGCAGCGTAAAGCACAGCCAAGAGACG. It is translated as CASSVKHSQET. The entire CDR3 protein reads CASSVKHSQETQYF.

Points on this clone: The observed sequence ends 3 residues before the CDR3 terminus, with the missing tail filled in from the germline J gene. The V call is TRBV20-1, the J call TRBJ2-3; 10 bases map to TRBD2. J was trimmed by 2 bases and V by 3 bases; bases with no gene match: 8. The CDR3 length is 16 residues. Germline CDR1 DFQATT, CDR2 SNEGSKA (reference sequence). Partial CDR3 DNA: TGCAGTGCTAGTTTTCCCCTAGCGGGGGCCACAGATACG. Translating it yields CSASFPLAGATDT. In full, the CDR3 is CSASFPLAGATDTQYF.

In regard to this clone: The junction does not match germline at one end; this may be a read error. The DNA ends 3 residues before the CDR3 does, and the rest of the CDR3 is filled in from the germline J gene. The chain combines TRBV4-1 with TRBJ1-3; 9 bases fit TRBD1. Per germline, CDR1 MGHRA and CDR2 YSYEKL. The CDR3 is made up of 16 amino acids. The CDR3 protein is CASSQEEQGAGNTIYF. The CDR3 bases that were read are TGCGCCAGCAGCCAAGAAGAACAGGGGGCTGGAAACACA.

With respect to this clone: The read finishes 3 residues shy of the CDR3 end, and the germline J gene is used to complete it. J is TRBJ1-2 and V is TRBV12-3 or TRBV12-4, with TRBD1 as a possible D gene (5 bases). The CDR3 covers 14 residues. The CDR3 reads CASSLKVGPRGYTF. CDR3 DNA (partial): TGTGCCAGCAGTTTAAAAGTGGGGCCGAGGGGC.

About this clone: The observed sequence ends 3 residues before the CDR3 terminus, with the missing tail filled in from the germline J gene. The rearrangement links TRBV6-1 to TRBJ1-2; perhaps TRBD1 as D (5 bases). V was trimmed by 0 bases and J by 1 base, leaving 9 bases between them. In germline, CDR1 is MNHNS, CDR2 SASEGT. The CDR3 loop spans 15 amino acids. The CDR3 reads CASSEAGGGNYGYTF. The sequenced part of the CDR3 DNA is TGTGCCAGCAGTGAAGCGGGGGGGGGTAACTATGGC.

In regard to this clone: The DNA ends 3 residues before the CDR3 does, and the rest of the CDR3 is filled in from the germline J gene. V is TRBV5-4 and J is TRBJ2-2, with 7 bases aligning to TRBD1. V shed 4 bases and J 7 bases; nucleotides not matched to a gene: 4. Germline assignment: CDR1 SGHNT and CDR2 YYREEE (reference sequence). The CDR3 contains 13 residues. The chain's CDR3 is CASSEGQLGELFF. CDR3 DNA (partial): TGTGCCAGCAGCGAGGGACAGCTCGGGGAG.

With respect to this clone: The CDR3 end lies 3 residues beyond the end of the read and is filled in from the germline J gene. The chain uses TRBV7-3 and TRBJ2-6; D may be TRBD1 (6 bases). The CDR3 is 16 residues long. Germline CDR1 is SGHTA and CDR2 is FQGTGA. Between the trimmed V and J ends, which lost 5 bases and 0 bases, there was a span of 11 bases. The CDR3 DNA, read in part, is TGTGCCAGCAGCAATTACAGGGTCTCTGGGGCCAACGTC. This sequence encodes CASSNYRVSGANV. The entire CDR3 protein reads CASSNYRVSGANVLTF.

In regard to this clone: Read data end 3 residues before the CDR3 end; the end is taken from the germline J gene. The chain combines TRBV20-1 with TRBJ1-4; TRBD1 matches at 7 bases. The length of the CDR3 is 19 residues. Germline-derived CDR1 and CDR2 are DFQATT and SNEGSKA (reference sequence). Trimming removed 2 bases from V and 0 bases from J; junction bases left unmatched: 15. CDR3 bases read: TGCAGTGCTAGAATACTACTTTCCGGGACAGCCGCAACTAATGAAAAA. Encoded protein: CSARILLSGTAATNEK. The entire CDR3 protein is CSARILLSGTAATNEKLFF.

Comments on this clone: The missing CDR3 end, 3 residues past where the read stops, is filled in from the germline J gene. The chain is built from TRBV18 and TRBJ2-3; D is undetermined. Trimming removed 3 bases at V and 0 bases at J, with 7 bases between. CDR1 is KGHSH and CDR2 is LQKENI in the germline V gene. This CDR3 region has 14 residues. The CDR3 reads CASSPPTSTDTQYF. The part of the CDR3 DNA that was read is TGTGCCAGCTCACCGCCTACTAGCACAGATACG.

The CDR3 region is CASSHSGGANEQYF. CDR3 bases read: TGTGCCAGCAGTCACAGCGGGGGGGCGAACGAG. The V and J genes are TRBV27 and TRBJ2-7, with TRBD2 matching over 10 bases. Sequencing ends 3 residues short of the CDR3 end; the germline J gene provides the rest. The ends lost 5 bases at V and 5 bases at J; junction bases unmatched: 6. The CDR3 is made up of 14 amino acids. Germline CDR1 is MNHEY and CDR2 is SMNVEV (reference sequence).

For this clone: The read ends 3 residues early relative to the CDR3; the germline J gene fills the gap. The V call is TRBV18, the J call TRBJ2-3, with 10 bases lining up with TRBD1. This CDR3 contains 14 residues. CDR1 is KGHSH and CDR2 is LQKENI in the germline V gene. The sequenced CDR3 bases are TGTGCCAGCTCACCGGGACAGGGGAGGGAGACG. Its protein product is CASSPGQGRET. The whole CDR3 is CASSPGQGRETQYF.

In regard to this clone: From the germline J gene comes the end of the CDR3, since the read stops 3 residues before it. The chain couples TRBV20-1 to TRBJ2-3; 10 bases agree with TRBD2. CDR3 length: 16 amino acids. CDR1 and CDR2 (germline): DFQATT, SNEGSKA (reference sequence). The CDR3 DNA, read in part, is TGCAGTGCTAGAGGGCGAGCGGGGGGGCCACGGGAGACG. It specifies CSARGRAGGPRET. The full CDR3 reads CSARGRAGGPRETQYF.

The CDR3 loop reads CASSIIRGGQSGANVLTF. Partial CDR3 DNA: TGTGCCAGTAGTATAATCCGGGGGGGTCAGTCTGGGGCCAACGTC. The chain recombines TRBV19 with TRBJ2-6; 8 nucleotides match TRBD2. The CDR3 is cut off 3 residues early in the read; its end comes from the germline J gene. Per the germline V gene, CDR1 is LNHDA and CDR2 is SQIVND (reference sequence). The V gene end was trimmed by 2 bases and the J gene end by 1 base; junction bases not matched to a gene: 7. The CDR3 extends over 18 amino acids. Supplemented by reference TRBV19 and TRBJ2-6, the full variable domain reads DGGITQSPKYLFRKEGQNVTLSCEQNLNHDAMYWYRQDPGQGLRLIYYSQIVNDFQKGDIAEGYSVSREKKESFPLTVTSAQKNPTAFYLCASSIIRGGQSGANVLTFGAGSRLTVL.

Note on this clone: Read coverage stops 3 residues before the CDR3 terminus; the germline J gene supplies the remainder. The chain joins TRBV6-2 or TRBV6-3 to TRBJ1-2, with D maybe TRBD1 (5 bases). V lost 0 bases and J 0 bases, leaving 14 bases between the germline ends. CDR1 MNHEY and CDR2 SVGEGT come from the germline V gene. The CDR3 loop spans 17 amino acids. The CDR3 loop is CASSYSSVPGANYGYTF. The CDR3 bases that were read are TGTGCCAGCAGTTACTCGAGTGTGCCGGGGGCTAACTATGGC.

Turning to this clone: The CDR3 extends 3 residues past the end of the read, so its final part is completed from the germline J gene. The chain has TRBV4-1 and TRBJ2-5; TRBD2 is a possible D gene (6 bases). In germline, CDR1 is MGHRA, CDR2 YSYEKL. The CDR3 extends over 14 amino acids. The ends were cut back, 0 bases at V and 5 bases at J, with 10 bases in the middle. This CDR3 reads CASSQDTGGETQYF. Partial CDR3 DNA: TGCGCCAGCAGCCAAGATACAGGAGGGGAGACC.

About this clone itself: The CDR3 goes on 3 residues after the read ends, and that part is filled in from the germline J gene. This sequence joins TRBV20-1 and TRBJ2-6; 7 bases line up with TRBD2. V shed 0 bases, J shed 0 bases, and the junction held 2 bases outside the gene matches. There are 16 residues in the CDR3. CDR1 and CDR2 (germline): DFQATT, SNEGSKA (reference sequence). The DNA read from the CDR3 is TGCAGTGCTAGAGAGGGGGGGAGCTCTGGGGCCAACGTC. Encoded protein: CSAREGGSSGANV. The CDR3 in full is CSAREGGSSGANVLTF.